This T cell receptor beta chain appears in the sequencing data of a study of T cells in Graves' hyperthyroidism and ophthalmopathy. Findings of the study overall: Blood samples included most of the expanded thyroid clonotypes exceeding 0.001. Ophthalmopathy cases were set apart from stable hyperthyroidism by a 13 V-J model.

This clonotype was recorded at least ten times. The antigen remains undetermined. Every diagnosis used clinical symptoms, serum thyroxine and TRAb, thyroid ultrasound and orbital computed tomography. Cells are PBMCs isolated from around 9.4 ml of fresh blood. Template material for amplifying TCR beta CDR3 regions consisted of RNA transcripts. Researchers ran a first-round RT-PCR on the TCR CDR3 using the HTBI primer set. TCRdb reprocessed the multiplex PCR reads with MiXCR, giving one entry per CDR3 protein. The sample lists 250,000 to 300,000 distinct CDR3 sequences; roughly an eighth were seen once. V shed 6 bases and J shed 5 bases, with 10 bases lying between them. Germline V lookup: CDR1 SNHLY, CDR2 FYNNEI. The CDR3 loop spans 13 amino acids.

The rearrangement uses TRBV2 and TRBJ1-4; D ambiguous. This TCR was recovered from a woman aged 40 to 49 with Graves' hyperthyroidism. The sample was blood. The CDR3 DNA is TGTGCCAGCAGGGACCGGCCGAATGAAAAACTGTTTTTT. Encoded protein: CASRDRPNEKLFF.